These 21 T cell receptor beta chains originate from one sample sequenced in a study of T cell responses to AZD1222 COVID-19 vaccine. Sequencing was performed with immunoSEQ multiplex PCR; in TCRdb, only in-frame clones are kept and a portion is missing. The data contain over 85,000 clones, about 85% of them seen just once; the ten biggest clones take up roughly 3%. Sample: peripheral blood, taken on day 0 of AZD1222 vaccination. These receptors were collected from an adult in good health.

The rearrangement uses TRBV6-6 and TRBJ1-3; no definite D call. The CDR3 runs 15 residues. V was clipped by 4 bases and J by 0 bases, with 10 bases between them. Germline CDR1 MNHNY, CDR2 SVGAGI (reference sequence). The CDR3 sequence is CASSSPGSSGNTIYF. Here the CDR3 DNA reads TGTGCCAGCAGTTCCCCCGGGAGCTCTGGAAACACCATATATTTT.

This chain uses TRBV5-1 with TRBJ2-4; the D gene is possibly TRBD1 (6 bases). This CDR3 comprises 16 residues. Per germline, CDR1 SGHRS and CDR2 YFSETQ. V was trimmed by 8 bases and J by 0 bases, leaving 18 bases between them. The CDR3 DNA reads as TGCGCCAGTATACCTAAGGGGGTACTAGCCAAAAACATTCAGTACTTC. It yields the protein CASIPKGVLAKNIQYF.

V is TRBV3-1 (or the pseudogene TRBV3-2) and J is TRBJ1-2; D is possibly TRBD1 (6 bases). This CDR3 has 15 residues. Trimming stripped 6 bases from V and 4 bases from J, with 18 bases between. Germline values: CDR1 LGHDT, CDR2 YNNKEL (reference sequence). The CDR3 sequence: CASSPKARQAYGYTF. In nucleotides, the CDR3 is TGTGCCAGCAGTCCAAAGGCCCGACAGGCCTATGGCTACACCTTC.

This chain connects TRBV20-1 to TRBJ2-1, with D unclear. Germline V gene sequence: CDR1 DFQATT, CDR2 SNEGSKA (reference sequence). Trimming removed 3 bases from V and 6 bases from J, with 6 bases in between. The CDR3 length is 11 residues. This CDR3 reads CSASPGNEQFF. CDR3 coding DNA: TGCAGTGCTAGCCCGGGCAATGAGCAGTTCTTC.

The chain combines TRBV5-6 with TRBJ1-1; D is uncertain. CDR3 length equals 14 residues. CDR1 is SGHDT, CDR2 YYEEEE, per germline. V lost 1 base and J lost 4, with 11 bases in between. CDR3 loop: CASSLMGSGTEAFF. The CDR3 DNA follows: TGTGCCAGCAGCTTGATGGGTTCGGGCACTGAAGCTTTCTTT. Using reference TRBV5-6 and TRBJ1-1 for the parts outside the CDR3, the full variable domain is DAGVTQSPTHLIKTRGQQVTLRCSPKSGHDTVSWYQQALGQGPQFIFQYYEEEERQRGNFPDRFSGHQFPNYSSELNVNALLLGDSALYLCASSLMGSGTEAFFGQGTRLTVV.

This clone was seen a few times. The V and J genes are TRBV11-2 and TRBJ2-7; TRBD1 agrees at 10 bases. The CDR3 runs 14 residues. Germline V gene lookup returns CDR1 SGHAT and CDR2 FQNNGV. J lost 3 bases, V lost 5 bases, and 4 bases had no gene match. CDR3 nucleotides: TGTGCCAGCAGCCAGGACAGGGGGGGCTACGAGCAGTACTTC. This encodes CASSQDRGGYEQYF. Supplemented by reference TRBV11-2 and TRBJ2-7, the full variable domain reads EAGVAQSPRYKIIEKRQSVAFWCNPISGHATLYWYQQILGQGPKLLIQFQNNGVVDDSQLPKDRFSAERLKGVDSTLKIQPAKLEDSAVYLCASSQDRGGYEQYFGPGTRLTVT.

The chain uses TRBV11-3 and TRBJ2-3, with 9 nucleotides matching TRBD2. V dropped 3 bases and J dropped 1; count of bases not matched to a gene: 2. This CDR3 comprises 15 residues. Germline CDR1 is SGHNT and CDR2 is YENEEA. The CDR3 DNA follows: TGTGCCAGCAGCTTGCGGGAGGGGGGCACAGATACGCAGTATTTT. The encoded protein is CASSLREGGTDTQYF. The whole variable domain, remainder taken from reference TRBV11-3 and TRBJ2-3, is EAGVVQSPRYKIIEKKQPVAFWCNPISGHNTLYWYLQNLGQGPELLIRYENEEAVDDSQLPKDRFSAERLKGVDSTLKIQPAELGDSAVYLCASSLREGGTDTQYFGPGTRLTVL.

CDR3 in amino acids: CASSSALAGTDTQYF. As DNA, the CDR3 is TGTGCCAGCAGCTCGGCCTTGGCCGGCACAGATACGCAGTATTTT. V is TRBV28 and J is TRBJ2-3; D remains unclear. The V gene lost 6 bases and the J gene lost 1 base, with 14 bases spanning the gap. CDR1 is MDHEN and CDR2 is SYDVKM in the germline V gene. This CDR3 is built from 15 residues.

The chain links TRBV10-3 to TRBJ2-4; D perhaps matches TRBD1 (6 bases). Between the trimmed V and J ends, which lost 3 bases and 0 bases, there was a span of 12 bases. CDR3 length: 16 amino acids. CDR1 is ENHRY, CDR2 SYGVKD, per germline. CDR3 in amino acids: CAISDQGSLAKNIQYF. CDR3 bases: TGTGCCATCAGTGATCAGGGGAGTTTAGCCAAAAACATTCAGTACTTC.

This chain links TRBV29-1 with TRBJ2-3; 8 nucleotides match TRBD1. There are 16 residues in the CDR3. Losses at the gene ends were 0 bases for V and 4 bases for J; bases not matched to a gene: 9. The germline CDR1 and CDR2 sequences are SQVTM and ANQGSEA. The CDR3 spells CSVEDLVTGGADTQYF. CDR3 coding DNA: TGCAGCGTTGAAGATCTGGTAACAGGGGGTGCAGATACGCAGTATTTT.

The chain employs TRBV3-1 (or the pseudogene TRBV3-2) and TRBJ2-1, with D uncertain. Germline V lookup: CDR1 LGHDT, CDR2 YNNKEL (reference sequence). This CDR3 spans 13 amino acids. V lost 1 base and J lost 6, with 7 bases in between. CDR3 sequence (DNA): TGTGCCAGCAGCCAAGGAGGAAGCAATGAGCAGTTCTTC. Residues: CASSQGGSNEQFF.

The chain employs TRBV3-1 (or the pseudogene TRBV3-2) and TRBJ1-1; D not resolved. V lost 1 base and J lost 3, with 3 bases in between. Germline V gene sequence: CDR1 LGHDT, CDR2 YNNKEL (reference sequence). CDR3 size: 12 residues. The CDR3 region is CASSQVDTEAFF. As DNA, the CDR3 is TGTGCCAGCAGCCAAGTGGACACTGAAGCTTTCTTT.

This clone was recorded only once. The CDR3 region is CASSSSGTKNNEQFF. The CDR3 nucleotides read TGTGCCAGCAGCTCGAGCGGGACTAAGAACAATGAGCAGTTCTTC. This chain links TRBV7-3 with TRBJ2-1, with 7 bases identical to TRBD2. V was clipped by 4 bases and J by 5 bases; unmatched bases: 8. The CDR3 extends over 15 amino acids. The V gene's germline CDR1 is SGHTA and CDR2 FQGTGA. The full variable domain, with the rest looked up from reference TRBV7-3 and TRBJ2-1, is GAGVSQTPSNKVTEKGKYVELRCDPISGHTALYWYRQSLGQGPEFLIYFQGTGAADDSGLPNDRFFAVRPEGSVSTLKIQRTERGDSAVYLCASSSSGTKNNEQFFGPGTRLTVL.

The chain combines TRBV12-3 or TRBV12-4 with TRBJ1-2; TRBD1 matches at 7 bases. This CDR3 has 13 residues. With 2 bases clipped from V and 8 bases from J, the junction kept 5 bases outside the gene matches. DNA of the CDR3: TGTGCCAGCAGTTTAACCCAAGGGGGCGGCTACACCTTC. Amino acid sequence: CASSLTQGGGYTF.

The V gene is TRBV5-1, the J gene TRBJ1-2; D gene uncertain. Germline-derived CDR1 and CDR2 are SGHRS and YFSETQ. V gave up 0 bases and J gave up 0 bases, with 6 bases separating them. The CDR3 spans 14 residues. The CDR3 reads CASSLGSSNYGYTF. The CDR3 nucleotides read TGCGCCAGCAGCTTGGGCAGCTCTAACTATGGCTACACCTTC.

This clone was observed a handful of times. The chain is built from TRBV3-1 (or the pseudogene TRBV3-2) and TRBJ2-3; D is undetermined. CDR1 and CDR2 from the germline V gene are LGHDT and YNNKEL (reference sequence). The CDR3 covers 15 residues. Trimming took 0 bases from V and 5 from J, leaving 12 bases between them. CDR3 in amino acids: CASSQDQNWGDTQYF. The CDR3 DNA is TGTGCCAGCAGCCAAGATCAGAACTGGGGAGATACGCAGTATTTT.

The chain has TRBV5-1 and TRBJ1-5, with D uncertain. Germline V CDR1 and CDR2: SGHRS, YFSETQ. V dropped 5 bases and J dropped 6 bases, with 18 bases sitting between them. The CDR3 covers 15 residues. The CDR3 nucleotides read TGCGCCAGCAGACCGGACTTTAGCGGACTTCAGCCCCAGCATTTT. Residues: CASRPDFSGLQPQHF.

A single count supports this clone. The V call is TRBV24-1, the J call TRBJ2-2; 9 nucleotides match TRBD1. CDR1 and CDR2 (germline): KGHDR, SFDVKD. The V segment lost 3 bases and the J segment 5 bases; nucleotides outside the gene matches: 6. The CDR3 is 16 residues long. The CDR3: CATSDPGQGRTGELFF. The CDR3 nucleotides are TGTGCCACCAGTGATCCAGGACAGGGGAGGACCGGGGAGCTGTTTTTT.

CDR3 DNA: TGTGCCAGCAGCTCTGGTTTAGGCTACACCTTC. Amino acids: CASSSGLGYTF. This chain uses TRBV5-6 with TRBJ1-2; D is unclear. The V end lost 3 bases, the J end lost 8 bases, and 8 bases lay between the germline ends. The CDR3 sequence is 11 residues long. CDR1 is SGHDT and CDR2 is YYEEEE in the germline V gene.

The CDR3 DNA reads as TGTGCCAGCAGCGTTGGGACAGGTGGTCAGCCCCAGCATTTT. Its translation is CASSVGTGGQPQHF. This sequence joins TRBV9 and TRBJ1-5, with 8 bases lining up with TRBD1. CDR1 and CDR2 from the germline V gene are SGDLS and YYNGEE. V was pared by 2 bases and J by 6 bases, with 4 bases of the junction left unmatched. The CDR3 spans 14 residues.

The chain employs TRBV28 and TRBJ1-6, with a weak D call TRBD1 (6 bases). This CDR3 region has 15 residues. Trimming shortened V by 6 bases and J by 5 bases, and 14 bases separated the two germline ends. In germline, CDR1 is MDHEN, CDR2 SYDVKM. CDR3 nucleotides: TGTGCCAGCAGCTCCAGGGGTCGCCATAATTCACCCCTCCACTTT. Protein sequence: CASSSRGRHNSPLHF.